Detailed here is one T cell receptor beta chain. This receptor's antigen is unknown. No much larger clonotype is one base removed from it; base qualities were not supplied. The CDR3, cysteine through phenylalanine, is 15 amino acids long. Solely the CDR3 DNA is kept, with 45 bases framed from the first base. Unmatched junction bases come to 8, with V trimmed by 7 bases and J by 7 bases. The data originate from a study of CD8+CD57+ T cells in acquired aplastic anemia (dated by TCRdb to between 2018 and 2020). At the level of the whole study: DNA extracted from sorted CD4+ and CD8+ cells had a mean of around 3 ug, with a range of roughly 0.17 to 27.4 ug. CD8+CD57+ expansion was defined as frequency above the mean frequency observed in healthy subjects.

Expansion of CD8+CD57+ cells had been shown by flow cytometry in the patients chosen for sequencing. Every patient had a diagnosis of severe acquired aplastic anemia based on International Study of Aplastic Anemia and Agranulocytosis and Camitta criteria. No patient had received any therapy when blood was sampled. In this study, sorted CD4+ and CD8+ T cells from the blood of healthy subjects and of severe aplastic anemia patients had their TCR repertoires deep-sequenced. Patients were enrolled in the USA under clinicaltrials.gov protocols 00001620, 01623167, 00001397, 00071045, 00081523 and 00961064. Ficoll-Paque density gradient centrifugation was used to isolate peripheral blood mononuclear cells. Before DNA extraction, CD4+ and CD8+ T cells were sorted by FACS or by magnetic beads. On the study overall, not on this receptor specifically: Fewer than 30 CD8+ CDR3 sequences were found in both patients and controls but appeared to be highly expressed in patients and within the immunodominant clones of the patients. CD8+ Simpson's diversity did not differ significantly between patients and healthy controls (P=0.060).

TCR beta VDJ combination and CDR3 sequence profiling used genomic DNA as the template. An Illumina HiSeq 2000 was used for TCR repertoire sequencing. In the authors' own workflow: Repertoires were assessed using TRBV/TRBJ rearrangement plots, CDR3 size and DJ length profiles, and Simpson's diversity index. Whichever DNA sequence was most abundant in the deep sequencing data was defined as the immunodominant clone. CDR3 amino acid sequences were screened for sharing across subjects and compared with published repertoires and the VDJdb database. Using fastp trimming at Q25 and MiXCR clonotype assembly, TCRdb reanalyzed the public sequencing data and kept in-frame beta chains. Rows matching on CDR3 protein sequence are summarized as one entry with the most common DNA and genes. The V and J calls shown here were made by TCRdb, not taken from the authors' results. This sample lists some 150,000 distinct CDR3 sequences; about 70% were detected once. The ten most abundant clones make up approximately 48% of the sample.

The source is a human donor with aplastic anemia. Here the chain combines TRBV12-3 or TRBV12-4 and TRBJ1-6; TRBD1 fits 9 bases in the junction. Sequenced input: sorted CD4+, CD8+, or CD8+CD57+ T cells (not recorded which) from PBMCs. The DNA sequence follows: TGTGCCAGCACTCTAGGGACAGGGCTGAATTCACCCCTCCACTTT. It codes for CASTLGTGLNSPLHF.